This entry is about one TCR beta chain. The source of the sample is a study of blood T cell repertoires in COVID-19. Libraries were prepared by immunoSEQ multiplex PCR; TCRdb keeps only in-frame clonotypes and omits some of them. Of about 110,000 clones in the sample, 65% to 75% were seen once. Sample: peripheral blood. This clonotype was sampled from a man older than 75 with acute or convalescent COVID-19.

The CDR3 protein is CASTKDRANTEAFF. DNA for the CDR3: TGTGCCAGCACTAAGGACAGGGCGAACACTGAAGCTTTCTTT. The chain carries TRBV5-8 and TRBJ1-1; 8 nucleotides line up with TRBD1. CDR3 length equals 14 residues. Unmatched junction bases numbered 5, after V lost 6 bases and J lost 1 base. Germline V lookup: CDR1 SGHTS, CDR2 YDEGEE.